Listed below are T cell receptor beta chains from one sample, sequenced in a study of molecular identifiers for immune sequencing clone quantification. TCRdb redid the calling of the PCR reads with MiXCR, one entry per CDR3 protein. This table has some 680,000 distinct CDR3 sequences, around 25% appearing once. Specimen: naive CD8+ T cells from blood, with Jurkat cell RNA spiked in. The origin of the receptors is a human donor in good health. Some libraries in this study had Jurkat cell RNA spiked in. CDR3s leave out the opening cysteine and the closing phenylalanine or tryptophan.

cdr3_length: 12
j_call: TRBJ1-1
v_call: TRBV4-1
cdr3_aa: ASSHQGGVLEAF

cdr3_length: 15
j_call: TRBJ2-3
v_call: TRBV4-1
cdr3_aa: ASSQRAGQGGPDTQY

cdr3_length: 11
j_call: TRBJ2-7
v_call: TRBV27
cdr3_aa: ASSWRQGYEQY

cdr3_length: 16
j_call: TRBJ1-5
v_call: TRBV19
cdr3_aa: ASSSGSGRLYSNQPQH

cdr3_length: 12
j_call: TRBJ2-7
v_call: TRBV19
cdr3_aa: ASSIGGDSYEQY

cdr3_length: 14
j_call: TRBJ2-7
v_call: TRBV2
cdr3_aa: ASSEAREGHLYEQY

cdr3_length: 14
j_call: TRBJ2-3
v_call: TRBV13
cdr3_aa: ASSSSGGAHTDTRY

cdr3_length: 11
j_call: TRBJ2-4
v_call: TRBV5-5
cdr3_aa: ASSWGESSIQY

cdr3_length: 13
j_call: TRBJ2-1
v_call: TRBV4-1
cdr3_aa: ASSQRQGILNEQF

cdr3_length: 12
j_call: TRBJ1-1
v_call: TRBV27
cdr3_aa: ASSPQTGAIEAF

cdr3_length: 10
j_call: TRBJ1-2
v_call: TRBV14
cdr3_aa: ASSQKGYGYT

cdr3_length: 14
j_call: TRBJ2-5
v_call: TRBV11-2
cdr3_aa: ASSLPRLAAQETQY

cdr3_length: 13
j_call: TRBJ2-7
v_call: TRBV20-1
cdr3_aa: SAQARQGATYEQY

cdr3_length: 12
j_call: TRBJ1-5
v_call: TRBV2
cdr3_aa: ASSTDQGNQPQH

cdr3_length: 20
j_call: TRBJ2-6
v_call: TRBV14
cdr3_aa: ASSLEGHEWAPRASGANVLT

cdr3_length: 14
j_call: TRBJ1-1
v_call: TRBV18
cdr3_aa: ASSPTDYNMNTEAF

cdr3_length: 10
j_call: TRBJ1-4
v_call: TRBV12-3/TRBV12-4
cdr3_aa: ASGPPNEKLF

cdr3_length: 12
j_call: TRBJ1-5
v_call: TRBV7-8
cdr3_aa: ASSLGGSGQPQH

cdr3_length: 15
j_call: TRBJ1-2
v_call: TRBV29-1
cdr3_aa: SVDGAIPAYSNYSYT

cdr3_length: 9
j_call: TRBJ2-7
v_call: TRBV10-3
cdr3_aa: AISDSDEQY

cdr3_length: 17
j_call: TRBJ2-3
v_call: TRBV29-1
cdr3_aa: SVELAGMRGAFSTDTQY

cdr3_length: 13
j_call: TRBJ2-1
v_call: TRBV27
cdr3_aa: ASRLGTSGYNEQF

cdr3_length: 13
j_call: TRBJ1-1
v_call: TRBV2
cdr3_aa: ASRITGAPNTEAF

cdr3_length: 10
j_call: TRBJ2-7
v_call: TRBV7-9
cdr3_aa: ASSEKGGEQY

cdr3_length: 12
j_call: TRBJ1-2
v_call: TRBV5-1
cdr3_aa: ASSLAGDPYGYT

cdr3_length: 11
j_call: TRBJ2-3
v_call: TRBV5-1
cdr3_aa: ASSWGSIDTQY

cdr3_length: 10
j_call: TRBJ2-3
v_call: TRBV29-1
cdr3_aa: SVVLSTDTQY

cdr3_length: 14
j_call: TRBJ2-5
v_call: TRBV28
cdr3_aa: ASSPIGQGTQETQY

cdr3_length: 16
j_call: TRBJ2-3
v_call: TRBV28
cdr3_aa: ASKGLDASGTFIDTQY

cdr3_length: 11
j_call: TRBJ2-1
v_call: TRBV29-1
cdr3_aa: SLAGGSYNEQF

cdr3_length: 11
j_call: TRBJ2-3
v_call: TRBV11-1
cdr3_aa: ASSANNYYSQY

cdr3_length: 12
j_call: TRBJ2-5
v_call: TRBV11-2
cdr3_aa: ASSDGGPQETQY

cdr3_length: 16
j_call: TRBJ1-3
v_call: TRBV2
cdr3_aa: ASSEGAPSQLVGNTIY

cdr3_length: 13
j_call: TRBJ1-2
v_call: TRBV4-1
cdr3_aa: ASSDGSRWDYGYT

cdr3_length: 12
j_call: TRBJ2-4
v_call: TRBV7-2
cdr3_aa: ASSSGLGPNVQY

cdr3_length: 13
j_call: TRBJ1-1
v_call: TRBV27
cdr3_aa: ASRHYDSRSTEAF

cdr3_length: 9
j_call: TRBJ2-4
v_call: TRBV2
cdr3_aa: ASRTRDIQY

cdr3_length: 13
j_call: TRBJ2-7
v_call: TRBV7-9
cdr3_aa: ASSSTSGGRYEQY

cdr3_length: 13
j_call: TRBJ2-7
v_call: TRBV6-5
cdr3_aa: ASTVWSGQGYEQY

cdr3_length: 14
j_call: TRBJ2-7
v_call: TRBV18
cdr3_aa: ASSPPWGREVYEQY

cdr3_length: 12
j_call: TRBJ2-3
v_call: TRBV12-3/TRBV12-4
cdr3_aa: ASNLGFSTDTQY

cdr3_length: 9
j_call: TRBJ1-1
v_call: TRBV29-1
cdr3_aa: SVGGGTEAF

cdr3_length: 13
j_call: TRBJ1-1
v_call: TRBV7-2
cdr3_aa: ASSWGQLMNTEAF

cdr3_length: 13
j_call: TRBJ2-1
v_call: TRBV28
cdr3_aa: ASSSPSPLGGEQF

cdr3_length: 14
j_call: TRBJ1-6
v_call: TRBV7-9
cdr3_aa: ASSLSGTSNNSPLH

cdr3_length: 17
j_call: TRBJ2-6
v_call: TRBV5-4
cdr3_aa: ASSWPPGQGYSGANVLT

cdr3_length: 12
j_call: TRBJ2-1
v_call: TRBV2
cdr3_aa: ASSLAPAYNEQF

cdr3_length: 13
j_call: TRBJ2-3
v_call: TRBV23-1
cdr3_aa: ASSLAGGAEDTQY

cdr3_length: 13
j_call: TRBJ2-2
v_call: TRBV12-3/TRBV12-4
cdr3_aa: ASSILLAGNGELF

cdr3_length: 12
j_call: TRBJ1-2
v_call: TRBV7-6
cdr3_aa: ASSSRDSEYGYT

cdr3_length: 12
j_call: TRBJ2-5
v_call: TRBV4-3
cdr3_aa: ASKPGAGTKAQY

cdr3_length: 12
j_call: TRBJ2-7
v_call: TRBV6-5
cdr3_aa: ASSYSGRGNEQY

cdr3_length: 13
j_call: TRBJ2-7
v_call: TRBV7-9
cdr3_aa: ASSVWDRGLDEQY

cdr3_length: 11
j_call: TRBJ2-1
v_call: TRBV6-5
cdr3_aa: ARSYGGGNAQF

cdr3_length: 11
j_call: TRBJ2-7
v_call: TRBV2
cdr3_aa: ASSVEGGYEQY